These 22 T cell receptor beta chains were all obtained from the same sample, sequenced in a study of blood T cell repertoires in COVID-19. Method: immunoSEQ multiplex PCR; TCRdb's copy keeps in-frame clones and lacks some. The sample has approximately 75,000 clones; roughly 70% are singletons. Sequencing input: peripheral blood. The receptors stem from a human donor with acute or convalescent COVID-19. The donor label of this sample is uncertain.

This chain uses TRBV6-2 or TRBV6-3 with TRBJ2-7; TRBD2 agrees at 10 bases. The germline V gene has CDR1 MNHEY and CDR2 SVGEGT. The trim removed 1 base at V and 0 bases at J, leaving 6 bases unmatched. The CDR3 has 17 residues. CDR3 region: CASSYYTWTSGSYEQYF. In DNA, the CDR3 is TGTGCCAGCAGTTACTACACCTGGACTAGCGGCTCCTACGAGCAGTACTTC.

The J gene is TRBJ2-1, the V gene TRBV11-2; D is unclear. This CDR3 contains 14 residues. V lost 1 base to trimming and J lost 3 bases, with 7 bases between them. CDR1 and CDR2 (germline): SGHAT, FQNNGV. This chain's CDR3 is CASSLGQLYNEQFF. The CDR3 DNA reads as TGTGCCAGCAGCTTAGGTCAACTCTACAATGAGCAGTTCTTC.

The chain joins TRBV4-2 to TRBJ2-5; weak D call: TRBD2 (5 bases). The V and J ends lost 0 bases and 2 bases respectively, with 13 bases between them. The CDR3 runs to 16 residues. CDR1 and CDR2 from the germline V gene are LGHNA and YNFKEQ. This CDR3 is CASSQDRAVGQETQYF. CDR3 nucleotide sequence: TGTGCCAGCAGCCAAGATCGAGCGGTGGGACAAGAGACCCAGTACTTC.

CDR3 protein: CASSAPGGSPAGTGELFF. Written as DNA, the CDR3 is TGTGCCAGCAGCGCCCCCGGCGGGTCCCCGGCTGGGACCGGGGAGCTGTTTTTT. This sequence joins TRBV7-2 and TRBJ2-2, with TRBD2 as a possible D gene (5 bases). Germline V gives CDR1 SGHTA, CDR2 FQGNSA. The ends were cut back, 5 bases at V and 5 bases at J, with 24 bases in the middle. CDR3 length equals 18 residues.

This clone has just one count. This sequence joins TRBV19 and TRBJ1-1; TRBD1 matches 7 bases. The germline gives CDR1 LNHDA, CDR2 SQIVND (reference sequence). Trimming at V came to 5 bases and at J to 6 bases, leaving 6 bases not matched to a gene. The CDR3 length is 13 residues. The CDR3 DNA sequence: TGTGCCAGTAGTCGGGACAGAGACGCTGAAGCTTTCTTT. Its protein product is CASSRDRDAEAFF. Variable domain in full (rest from reference TRBV19 and TRBJ1-1): DGGITQSPKYLFRKEGQNVTLSCEQNLNHDAMYWYRQDPGQGLRLIYYSQIVNDFQKGDIAEGYSVSREKKESFPLTVTSAQKNPTAFYLCASSRDRDAEAFFGQGTRLTVV.

The V call is TRBV21-1, the J call TRBJ1-2; the D call TRBD1 from the table was never checked on the DNA. TRBV21-1 is given as a pseudogene. CDR3 length: 17 amino acids. CDR3 coding DNA: TGTGCCAGCAGGCCGTTTCCGGGACAGGTGCCTTTCTGGGGCTACACCTTC. This encodes CASRPFPGQVPFWGYTF.

This chain joins TRBV30 and TRBJ1-1; no firm D call. There are 12 residues in the CDR3. Germline V gene lookup returns CDR1 GTSNPN and CDR2 SVGIG (reference sequence). V dropped 0 bases and J dropped 5 bases, with 7 bases sitting between them. Written as DNA, the CDR3 is TGTGCCTGGAGTGTACGGGTGACTGAAGCTTTCTTT. Translating gives CAWSVRVTEAFF.

The gene calls are TRBV19 and TRBJ2-1; 11 nucleotides align to TRBD2. After removal of 3 bases from V and 7 bases from J, the junction contained 11 bases not matched to a gene. CDR3 length: 17 amino acids. Germline CDR1 reads LNHDA; CDR2 reads SQIVND (reference sequence). The DNA of the CDR3 is TGTGCCAGTAGTATGGGGGCGGCACTAGCGGGAGCGAATGAGCAGTTCTTC. It translates to CASSMGAALAGANEQFF.

This clone came up a few times. The V and J genes are TRBV11-2 and TRBJ1-2; no clear D gene. CDR1 is SGHAT and CDR2 is FQNNGV in the germline V gene. This CDR3 has 14 amino acids. Between the trimmed V and J ends, which lost 0 bases and 7 bases, there was a span of 12 bases. The CDR3 sequence is CASSLDWAVPGYTF. The CDR3 DNA sequence: TGTGCCAGCAGCTTAGATTGGGCAGTACCTGGCTACACCTTC. Full variable domain (rest looked up from reference TRBV11-2 and TRBJ1-2): EAGVAQSPRYKIIEKRQSVAFWCNPISGHATLYWYQQILGQGPKLLIQFQNNGVVDDSQLPKDRFSAERLKGVDSTLKIQPAKLEDSAVYLCASSLDWAVPGYTFGSGTRLTVV.

The gene calls are TRBV2 and TRBJ1-5, with D hard to call. The CDR3 runs 14 residues. The V end was cut by 6 bases, the J end by 3 bases, with 12 bases between. Germline V gene data show CDR1 as SNHLY and CDR2 as FYNNEI. In DNA form, the CDR3 reads TGTGCCAGCAGCTCCGGACTGAACAATCAGCCCCAGCATTTT. Encoded protein: CASSSGLNNQPQHF.

This chain uses TRBV5-5 with TRBJ1-2, with 10 bases matching TRBD1. V trimming: 1 base; J trimming: 6 bases; junction bases outside the gene matches: 6. This CDR3 is 15 amino acids long. Germline CDR1 is SGHKS and CDR2 is YYEKEE (reference sequence). The CDR3 nucleotides are TGTGCCAGCAGCTTGCTGGGACAGGGGTGGAATGGCTACACCTTC. Translated, it gives CASSLLGQGWNGYTF.

This chain joins TRBV6-5 and TRBJ1-4, with unresolved D. This CDR3 spans 16 amino acids. The V and J ends lost 1 base and 6 bases respectively, with 15 bases between them. Germline V gives CDR1 MNHEY, CDR2 SVGAGI. CDR3 sequence (DNA): TGTGCCAGCAGTTACTATTCGACTCAAGACGATGAAAAACTGTTTTTT. It yields the protein CASSYYSTQDDEKLFF.

This clone was counted a few times. The V and J genes are TRBV28 and TRBJ1-5; possible D gene TRBD1, 6 bases. This CDR3 contains 12 residues. V was shortened by 5 bases and J by 8 bases, with 10 bases between the two germline ends. In germline, CDR1 is MDHEN, CDR2 SYDVKM. CDR3 protein: CASSTGREPQHF. CDR3 sequence (DNA): TGTGCCAGCAGTACAGGGCGGGAGCCCCAGCATTTT.

The chain combines TRBV6-5 with TRBJ2-4; D is ambiguous. Trimming shortened V by 6 bases and J by 5 bases, and 14 bases separated the two germline ends. Germline-derived CDR1 and CDR2 are MNHEY and SVGAGI. The length of the CDR3 is 14 residues. The CDR3 reads CASRSLSVQNIQYF. The CDR3 nucleotides are TGTGCCAGCAGGTCGCTCAGCGTTCAAAACATTCAGTACTTC.

The chain uses TRBV27 and TRBJ1-5, with TRBD1 identical over 11 bases. V dropped 5 bases and J dropped 7; count of bases not matched to a gene: 13. Germline assignment: CDR1 MNHEY and CDR2 SMNVEV (reference sequence). CDR3 length equals 17 residues. The CDR3 region has the DNA TGTGCCAGCAGTCCGCGCTGGACAGGGGGCAGGGGGCAGCCCCAGCATTTT. It codes for CASSPRWTGGRGQPQHF.

V is TRBV29-1 and J is TRBJ2-7, with TRBD1 matching 8 bases. The CDR3 covers 14 residues. The germline CDR1 and CDR2 sequences are SQVTM and ANQGSEA. J gave up 1 base and V 7 bases, and 9 bases lay outside the gene matches. The CDR3 protein is CSAYDRGVSYEQYF. DNA of the CDR3: TGCAGCGCTTACGACAGGGGAGTTTCCTACGAGCAGTACTTC.

V is TRBV15 and J is TRBJ1-1; TRBD1 agrees at 11 bases. Germline V gives CDR1 LNHNV, CDR2 YYDKDF (reference sequence). The J segment lost 5 bases and the V segment lost 1 base, leaving 6 bases of the junction unmatched. This CDR3 contains 16 residues. The CDR3: CATSRAVGTGGTEAFF. CDR3 bases: TGTGCCACCAGCAGAGCCGTCGGGACAGGGGGGACTGAAGCTTTCTTT.

The chain has TRBV9 and TRBJ1-6, with D possibly TRBD1 on 6 matching bases. CDR1 and CDR2 from the germline V gene are SGDLS and YYNGEE. V shed 3 bases and J shed 10 bases, with 17 bases lying between them. The CDR3 contains 15 residues. CDR3 sequence: CASSATGNLGSPLHF. The CDR3 nucleotides are TGTGCCAGCAGCGCAACAGGGAACTTAGGATCACCCCTCCACTTT. The full variable domain, its missing parts supplied by reference TRBV9 and TRBJ1-6, is DSGVTQTPKHLITATGQRVTLRCSPRSGDLSVYWYQQSLDQGLQFLIQYYNGEERAKGNILERFSAQQFPDLHSELNLSSLELGDSALYFCASSATGNLGSPLHFGNGTRLTVT.

The chain joins TRBV5-1 to TRBJ2-7, with TRBD1 matching 7 bases. J lost 2 bases, V lost 4 bases, and 15 bases had no gene match. CDR3 size: 17 residues. Germline assignment: CDR1 SGHRS and CDR2 YFSETQ. CDR3 sequence reads: CASSPPLWDSNTYEQYV. The CDR3 bases are TGCGCCAGCAGCCCACCCCTTTGGGACAGTAACACCTACGAGCAGTACGTC.

The chain links TRBV9 to TRBJ2-1; D is possibly TRBD2 (5 bases). Per the germline V gene, CDR1 is SGDLS and CDR2 is YYNGEE. The CDR3 has 17 residues. Trimming stripped 0 bases from V and 2 bases from J, with 15 bases between. CDR3 sequence (DNA): TGTGCCAGCAGCGTAGAGGGTAGGACTTCCGCCTACAATGAGCAGTTCTTC. It specifies CASSVEGRTSAYNEQFF.

The chain links TRBV30 to TRBJ1-6; 9 nucleotides align to TRBD1. V lost 1 base and J lost 7; bases outside the gene matches: 2. Germline CDR1 GTSNPN, CDR2 SVGIG (reference sequence). This CDR3 has 14 residues. In nucleotides, the CDR3 is TGTGCCTGGAGTGGAGGACAGGGGAATTCACCCCTCCACTTT. Translating it yields CAWSGGQGNSPLHF.

This clone showed up just once. V is TRBV6-5 and J is TRBJ2-5; D may be TRBD2 (6 bases). V was cut by 5 bases and J by 5 bases, with 15 bases left in between. Germline CDR1 MNHEY, CDR2 SVGAGI. This CDR3 region has 14 residues. CDR3 region: CASSPQGLAETQYF. CDR3 DNA sequence: TGTGCCAGCAGTCCCCAGGGTCTAGCGGAGACCCAGTACTTC.